One and the same sample provided the 29 T cell receptor beta chains below, sequenced in a study of T cell repertoires in cytomegalovirus infection. TCRdb passed the reads through MiXCR, listing each CDR3 protein once. The sample contains some 450,000 distinct CDR3 sequences, around 32% of which appear only once. Sequenced sample: PBMCs. Every receptor here comes from a human donor in good health (CMV status not recorded). Some clones in this sample may be carry-over from other donors' samples.

This clonotype has just a few counts. The gene calls are TRBV2 and TRBJ2-5; tentatively, D is TRBD2 (6 bases). In germline, CDR1 is SNHLY, CDR2 FYNNEI. Trimming left V 6 bases short and J 2 bases short, with 22 bases between. The CDR3 consists of 17 residues. The CDR3 loop reads CASRGPGGSQNQETQYF. The CDR3 DNA reads TGTGCCAGCAGAGGCCCTGGGGGGAGTCAGAATCAAGAGACCCAGTACTTC.

This clonotype appeared a single time. The rearrangement uses TRBV6-6 and TRBJ2-7; maybe TRBD1 (6 bases). CDR3 length: 14 residues. V dropped 5 bases and J dropped 2 bases, with 13 bases sitting between them. The V gene's germline CDR1 is MNHNY and CDR2 SVGAGI (reference sequence). This CDR3 is CASSPLTGPYEQYF. The CDR3, as DNA: TGTGCCAGCAGTCCTCTGACAGGTCCCTACGAGCAGTACTTC.

This clonotype was recorded many times. The V call is TRBV6-6, the J call TRBJ2-7, with 11 bases lining up with TRBD2. The germline V gene encodes CDR1 MNHNY and CDR2 SVGAGI (reference sequence). Trimming cost V 2 bases and J 6 bases; bases outside gene matches: 6. This CDR3 comprises 15 residues. This chain's CDR3 is CASSYPSSGGREQYF. The CDR3 nucleotides read TGTGCCAGCAGTTACCCGTCTAGCGGGGGGCGCGAGCAGTACTTC.

In its sample, this clonotype was seen many times. The chain has TRBV7-6 and TRBJ2-7; D possibly corresponds to TRBD1 (5 bases). CDR1 is SGHVS, CDR2 FNYEAQ, per germline. V shed 4 bases and J shed 5 bases, with 12 bases lying between them. The CDR3 is 13 residues long. This CDR3 reads CASSSYSGNEQYF. CDR3 coding DNA: TGTGCCAGCAGCTCTTATTCAGGGAACGAGCAGTACTTC.

This chain uses TRBV6-2 or TRBV6-3 with TRBJ1-2, with a weak D call TRBD1 (5 bases). Trimming shortened V by 5 bases and J by 5 bases, and 24 bases separated the two germline ends. Germline V CDR1 and CDR2: MNHEY, SVGEGT. This CDR3 is 17 amino acids long. Here the CDR3 reads CASSPIPPGRGPYGYTF. CDR3 DNA: TGTGCCAGCAGTCCGATCCCGCCTGGTAGGGGTCCTTATGGCTACACCTTC.

The rearrangement links TRBV4-1 to TRBJ2-3; D might be TRBD1 or TRBD2, each matching 5 bases. The CDR3 is 15 residues long. Trimming cost V 5 bases and J 3 bases, with 15 bases left between them. Germline CDR1 reads MGHRA; CDR2 reads YSYEKL. For the CDR3, the DNA is TGCGCCAGCAGCGGTCGGGGTGAGGGGACAGATACGCAGTATTTT. Its translation is CASSGRGEGTDTQYF.

The chain carries TRBV6-8 and TRBJ2-1; 16 bases are shared with TRBD2. CDR1 and CDR2 from the germline V gene are MNHGY and SAAAGT. Trimming took 0 bases from V and 8 from J; bases not matched to a gene: 13. The CDR3 totals 20 residues. This CDR3 reads CASSYSRVGLAGGHTDEQFF. The CDR3 region has the DNA TGTGCCAGCAGTTACTCGAGGGTGGGACTAGCGGGGGGGCATACGGATGAGCAGTTCTTC.

The chain uses TRBV2 and TRBJ1-4, with 8 bases identical to TRBD1. Trimming removed 6 bases from V and 0 bases from J; junction bases left unmatched: 9. Germline values: CDR1 SNHLY, CDR2 FYNNEI. This CDR3 is built from 17 residues. CDR3 coding DNA: TGTGCCAGCAGGGGACGGGACAGGACCTCAACTAATGAAAAACTGTTTTTT. It yields the protein CASRGRDRTSTNEKLFF.

The chain joins TRBV11-2 to TRBJ1-3; D gene unclear. CDR3 size: 16 residues. Deletions cut 5 bases from V and 4 bases from J, with 18 bases between. Germline values: CDR1 SGHAT, CDR2 FQNNGV. CDR3 loop: CASSLQSRASGNTIYF. The CDR3, as DNA: TGTGCCAGCAGCCTCCAGTCCCGGGCGTCGGGAAACACCATATATTTT.

The rearrangement joins TRBV24-1 to TRBJ2-1, with D unclear. CDR1 and CDR2 from the germline V gene are KGHDR and SFDVKD. Trimming removed 0 bases from V and 4 bases from J, with 15 bases in between. The CDR3 has 17 residues. This chain's CDR3 is CATSDLPRTNRYNEQFF. The DNA of the CDR3 is TGTGCCACCAGTGATTTGCCTAGAACTAATCGGTACAATGAGCAGTTCTTC.

This clonotype was seen a handful of times. The gene calls are TRBV12-3 or TRBV12-4 and TRBJ2-3, with 9 bases matching TRBD1. The CDR3 totals 15 residues. The junction had 3 bases not matched to a gene; V was cut back by 4 bases and J by 1 base. Here the CDR3 reads CASSSRDRGTDTQYF. The CDR3 DNA is TGTGCCAGCAGTTCCCGGGACAGGGGCACAGATACGCAGTATTTT.

This clonotype was observed a few times. The chain has TRBV12-3 or TRBV12-4 and TRBJ1-1; D gene uncertain. Between the trimmed V and J ends, which lost 1 base and 2 bases, there was a span of 11 bases. The CDR3 is 15 residues long. The CDR3 sequence: CASSLESGVNTEAFF. CDR3 coding DNA: TGTGCCAGCAGTTTAGAGTCGGGCGTCAACACTGAAGCTTTCTTT.

This clonotype was counted only a few times. This chain connects TRBV28 to TRBJ1-5; D is uncertain. Germline CDR1 MDHEN, CDR2 SYDVKM. The CDR3 runs 15 residues. V lost 6 bases and J lost 3, with 15 bases in between. CDR3 sequence (DNA): TGTGCCAGCAGCCCCCCGGGTGCAGTCAATCAGCCCCAGCATTTT. It yields the protein CASSPPGAVNQPQHF.

This clonotype was observed a few times. The gene calls are TRBV7-2 and TRBJ1-5; TRBD1 agrees at 12 bases. The CDR3 has 19 residues. The germline V gene encodes CDR1 SGHTA and CDR2 FQGNSA. V lost 4 bases and J lost 0; bases outside the gene matches: 10. CDR3: CASSSAPGQGAYSNQPQHF. The CDR3 region has the DNA TGTGCCAGCAGCTCCGCCCCGGGACAGGGGGCCTATAGCAATCAGCCCCAGCATTTT.

This clonotype has a count of ten or more. This chain joins TRBV7-6 and TRBJ2-1; 11 nucleotides align to TRBD2. The CDR3 covers 23 residues. V shed 5 bases and J 8 bases; nucleotides not matched to a gene: 32. CDR1 is SGHVS and CDR2 is FNYEAQ in the germline V gene. For the CDR3, the DNA is TGTGCCAGCAGCCCCGCACCCACTAGCGGGGGAGGAAGGTGGTGGTCTGTATTCCATGAGCAGTTCTTC. Its protein product is CASSPAPTSGGGRWWSVFHEQFF.

This clonotype has a count of ten or more. The V and J genes are TRBV7-2 and TRBJ1-6; TRBD1 might be the D (6 bases). Germline V gene sequence: CDR1 SGHTA, CDR2 FQGNSA. Deletions cut 3 bases from V and 9 bases from J, with 18 bases between. The CDR3 is made up of 16 amino acids. The CDR3 is CASSFGGRAEISPLHF. The CDR3 nucleotides read TGTGCCAGCAGCTTCGGGGGGCGGGCTGAGATTTCACCCCTCCACTTT.

To note about this clonotype: The junction and the germline gene differ at one end; a read error may be behind it. V gene TRBV4-2 combines with J gene TRBJ2-6; D might be TRBD1 (5 bases). The length of the CDR3 is 15 residues. CDR1 LGHNA and CDR2 YNFKEQ come from the germline V gene. In DNA form, the CDR3 reads TGTGCCAGCGGCCAAGGGGACTCTGGGGCCAACGTCCTGACTTTC. Its translation is CASGQGDSGANVLTF.

The V call is TRBV24-1, the J call TRBJ1-3; D is perhaps TRBD1 (5 bases). The V gene lost 3 bases and the J gene lost 4 bases, with 12 bases spanning the gap. The V gene's germline CDR1 is KGHDR and CDR2 SFDVKD. The CDR3 covers 15 residues. CDR3 amino acids: CATSDQPGQGNTIYF. CDR3 nucleotide sequence: TGTGCCACCAGTGATCAACCGGGGCAGGGAAACACCATATATTTT.

As to this clonotype: One end of the junction varies from germline; a read error may be responsible. J is TRBJ1-2 and V is TRBV10-3; D may be TRBD1 (5 bases). The length of the CDR3 is 12 residues. CDR1 and CDR2 from the germline V gene are ENHRY and SYGVKD. CDR3 protein: CAISDSRGLLRF. CDR3 DNA: TGTGCCATCAGCGATTCAAGGGGCCTCCTGAGGTTC.

The chain joins TRBV5-5 to TRBJ1-1; weak D call: TRBD1 (5 bases). From germline, CDR1 is SGHKS and CDR2 YYEKEE (reference sequence). Trimming removed 5 bases from V and 3 bases from J, with 14 bases in between. This CDR3 spans 14 amino acids. The DNA of the CDR3 is TGTGCCAGCAGTACAGGCCCCGGGTACACTGAAGCTTTCTTT. Translating gives CASSTGPGYTEAFF.

This clonotype was counted a few times. The chain joins TRBV24-1 to TRBJ2-2; D could derive from TRBD1 or TRBD2 (5 bases each). The CDR3 loop spans 16 amino acids. Germline lookup yields CDR1 KGHDR and CDR2 SFDVKD. V was trimmed by 3 bases and J by 2 bases, leaving 12 bases between them. This CDR3 is CATSDPGRTNTGELFF. CDR3 sequence (DNA): TGTGCCACCAGTGATCCGGGACGGACTAACACCGGGGAGCTGTTTTTT.

At least ten counts were recorded for this clonotype. This chain joins TRBV7-6 and TRBJ1-1; no firm D call. There are 14 residues in the CDR3. In germline, CDR1 is SGHVS, CDR2 FNYEAQ. V lost 6 bases and J 1 base, leaving 12 bases between the germline ends. The CDR3 spells CASSQDGPNTEAFF. DNA for the CDR3: TGTGCCAGCAGTCAAGACGGGCCGAACACTGAAGCTTTCTTT.

In its sample, this clonotype was seen a few times. The chain joins TRBV12-3 or TRBV12-4 to TRBJ1-1; D perhaps matches TRBD1 (5 bases). The CDR3 has 13 amino acids. The V end lost 6 bases, the J end lost 6 bases, and 14 bases lay between the germline ends. CDR3 DNA sequence: TGTGCCAGCAGCCTCGGGACTGGGGCTGAAGCTTTCTTT. It codes for CASSLGTGAEAFF.

Only a few counts were recorded for this clonotype. The V and J genes are TRBV7-8 and TRBJ1-1, with D possibly being TRBD1 (5 bases). The V gene lost 5 bases and the J gene lost 1 base, with 11 bases spanning the gap. This CDR3 region has 14 residues. From germline, CDR1 is SGHVS and CDR2 FQNEAQ. CDR3 amino acids: CASSAYGANTEAFF. CDR3 sequence (DNA): TGTGCCAGCAGCGCCTATGGGGCGAACACTGAAGCTTTCTTT.

The chain couples TRBV6-5 to TRBJ2-2; TRBD1 agrees at 9 bases. Germline trimming cut 2 bases from V and 1 base from J; bases unmatched to any gene: 2. Germline CDR1 MNHEY, CDR2 SVGAGI. The CDR3 contains 16 residues. CDR3 in amino acids: CASSYRGQGNTGELFF. In DNA form, the CDR3 reads TGTGCCAGCAGTTACCGGGGACAGGGGAACACCGGGGAGCTGTTTTTT.

The V gene is TRBV5-4, the J gene TRBJ1-1, with 9 positions matching TRBD1. V was pared by 4 bases and J by 4 bases, with 11 bases of the junction left unmatched. Germline assignment: CDR1 SGHNT and CDR2 YYREEE (reference sequence). The CDR3 has 16 amino acids. CDR3 sequence reads: CASSLQGAGRGTEAFF. In DNA form, the CDR3 reads TGTGCCAGCAGCCTACAGGGGGCCGGACGCGGCACTGAAGCTTTCTTT.

Many counts were recorded for this clonotype. The chain uses TRBV7-2 and TRBJ1-2; TRBD1 is a possible D gene (5 bases). The CDR3 loop spans 16 amino acids. V was shortened by 5 bases and J by 4 bases, with 20 bases between the two germline ends. Germline-derived CDR1 and CDR2 are SGHTA and FQGNSA. CDR3 amino acids: CASSPTFGGALYGYTF. In nucleotides, the CDR3 is TGTGCCAGCAGCCCGACCTTTGGGGGAGCACTCTATGGCTACACCTTC.

V gene TRBV27 combines with J gene TRBJ1-2; 10 nucleotides agree with TRBD1. Germline-derived CDR1 and CDR2 are MNHEY and SMNVEV (reference sequence). V shed 2 bases, J shed 5 bases, and the junction held 5 bases outside the gene matches. The CDR3 is made up of 15 amino acids. This CDR3 reads CASSLRQGAGYGYTF. In DNA form, the CDR3 reads TGTGCCAGCAGTTTACGACAGGGGGCGGGATATGGCTACACCTTC.

The chain recombines TRBV12-3 or TRBV12-4 with TRBJ2-7; a weak D match, TRBD1 (7 bases). V was shortened by 1 base and J by 1 base, with 14 bases between the two germline ends. This CDR3 is built from 16 residues. CDR3 sequence: CASSLEYRGLSYEQYF. The DNA for the CDR3 is TGTGCCAGCAGTTTAGAGTACAGGGGACTTTCCTACGAGCAGTACTTC.